These 23 T cell receptor beta chains came from one sample sequenced in a study of Tregs in tolerant kidney transplant recipients (dated by TCRdb to about 2019). The receptor library was made with the immunoSEQ multiplex PCR assay. Imported from immuneACCESS, the table was reduced by TCRdb to in-frame sequences with V and J called. These copies leave out some clones; in studies compared against another copy, an unresolved V gene accounts for under half, and the cause of the remainder is not known. The sample includes approximately 93,000 clones, with roughly 93% observed a single time. The ten biggest clones cover 0.46% of the sample. Interpreted using the paper, the time point label stands for: blood sample drawn before combined kidney and bone marrow transplant. The specimen comprised CD4+ T cells from blood, sampled before the transplant. Every receptor here comes from a human donor who received a combined kidney and bone marrow transplant.

The chain combines TRBV7-6 with TRBJ1-5; 7 bases match TRBD1. The CDR3 length is 16 residues. The V segment lost 5 bases and the J segment 0 bases; nucleotides outside the gene matches: 7. Germline values: CDR1 SGHVS, CDR2 FNYEAQ. The CDR3 sequence: CASSALGTASNQPQHF. The CDR3 nucleotides read TGTGCCAGCAGCGCCTTAGGGACAGCTAGCAATCAGCCCCAGCATTTT.

V and J are TRBV30 and TRBJ2-3; D not resolved. The CDR3 contains 12 residues. CDR1 is GTSNPN and CDR2 is SVGIG in the germline V gene (reference sequence). The ends were cut back, 2 bases at V and 4 bases at J, with 7 bases in the middle. In DNA form, the CDR3 reads TGTGCCTGGAGTTCTATTGCAGATACGCAGTATTTT. Amino acids: CAWSSIADTQYF.

Concerning this clone: The same CDR3 is also encoded by other DNA sequences in this sample. The rearrangement links TRBV18 to TRBJ1-1; no firm D call. The V end was cut by 3 bases, the J end by 1 base, with 6 bases between. The V gene's germline CDR1 is KGHSH and CDR2 LQKENI. The CDR3 length is 13 residues. The CDR3 bases are TGTGCCAGCTCACCGTCCGGGAACACTGAAGCTTTCTTT. Translation: CASSPSGNTEAFF.

The J gene is TRBJ1-5, the V gene TRBV7-2; unclear D gene. The germline V gene has CDR1 SGHTA and CDR2 FQGNSA. V was pared by 1 base and J by 2 bases, with 9 bases between. The CDR3 contains 15 residues. The CDR3 region has the DNA TGTGCCAGCAGCTTAGAGTCCGGGGGCAATCAGCCCCAGCATTTT. Protein sequence: CASSLESGGNQPQHF. The entire variable domain, with the rest obtained from reference TRBV7-2 and TRBJ1-5, is as follows: GAGVSQSPSNKVTEKGKDVELRCDPISGHTALYWYRQSLGQGLEFLIYFQGNSAPDKSGLPSDRFSAERTGGSVSTLTIQRTQQEDSAVYLCASSLESGGNQPQHFGDGTRLSIL.

The rearrangement uses TRBV28 and TRBJ1-1, with 8 bases matching TRBD1. Germline-derived CDR1 and CDR2 are MDHEN and SYDVKM. After removal of 7 bases from V and 3 bases from J, the junction contained 10 bases not matched to a gene. The CDR3 has 15 residues. The DNA for the CDR3 is TGTGCCAGCAAAACCTTCGGACAGGGTGACACTGAAGCTTTCTTT. It codes for CASKTFGQGDTEAFF. Together with reference TRBV28 and TRBJ1-1, the CDR3 gives the full variable domain: DVKVTQSSRYLVKRTGEKVFLECVQDMDHENMFWYRQDPGLGLRLIYFSYDVKMKEKGDIPEGYSVSREKKERFSLILESASTNQTSMYLCASKTFGQGDTEAFFGQGTRLTVV.

Turning to this clone: Distinct nucleotide sequences in the sample also encode this CDR3. The chain couples TRBV6-5 to TRBJ2-7; D perhaps matches TRBD2 (6 bases). Germline CDR1 is MNHEY and CDR2 is SVGAGI. With 2 bases removed from V and 0 bases from J, the gap between germline ends came to 8 bases. The CDR3 length is 14 residues. CDR3 DNA sequence: TGTGCCAGCAGTTACCGCGGGGCCTCCTACGAGCAGTACTTC. Its translation: CASSYRGASYEQYF.

The chain links TRBV30 to TRBJ1-3; D unresolved. Germline V gene data show CDR1 as GTSNPN and CDR2 as SVGIG (reference sequence). The germline V and J ends were trimmed by 0 bases and 8 bases, with 8 bases remaining between them. This CDR3 has 12 residues. The CDR3, as DNA: TGTGCCTGGAGTGTACTGATAGACACCATATATTTT. Translation: CAWSVLIDTIYF.

The chain employs TRBV4-1 and TRBJ1-2; TRBD1 agrees at 8 bases. With V trimmed by 3 bases and J by 6 bases, 6 bases remained unmatched. This CDR3 region has 14 residues. In germline, CDR1 is MGHRA, CDR2 YSYEKL. The CDR3 region is CASSHPTGANGYTF. CDR3 bases: TGCGCCAGCAGCCATCCGACAGGGGCAAATGGCTACACCTTC.

The V call is TRBV30, the J call TRBJ2-5; weak D call: TRBD2 (6 bases). This CDR3 comprises 14 residues. V lost 4 bases and J lost 3, with 15 bases in between. Germline V CDR1 and CDR2: GTSNPN, SVGIG (reference sequence). This CDR3 reads CAWKVDGGKETQYF. The CDR3 region has the DNA TGTGCCTGGAAGGTTGACGGGGGAAAAGAGACCCAGTACTTC.

This clone was seen once. The chain combines TRBV19 with TRBJ2-1, with 9 bases lining up with TRBD2. With V trimmed by 6 bases and J by 16 bases, 7 bases remained unmatched. The germline CDR1 and CDR2 sequences are LNHDA and SQIVND (reference sequence). The CDR3 length is 11 residues. DNA for the CDR3: TGTGCCAGTAGAACCGGGACTAGCTGTTTCTTC. As protein: CASRTGTSCFF.

This chain uses TRBV7-9 with TRBJ1-2; tentative D call: TRBD1 (6 bases). Germline V gene data show CDR1 as SEHNR and CDR2 as FQNEAQ (reference sequence). CDR3 length: 14 residues. Trimming left V 3 bases short and J 4 bases short, with 12 bases between. The CDR3 coding sequence is TGTGCCAGCAGCTTGGGTGGGACAAGCTATGGCTACACCTTC. Protein: CASSLGGTSYGYTF.

The CDR3 loop is CASSSGGTDTEAFF. CDR3 in DNA: TGTGCCAGCAGCTCCGGTGGTACGGACACTGAAGCTTTCTTT. V usage is TRBV11-3 and J usage is TRBJ1-1, with unresolved D. Per the germline V gene, CDR1 is SGHNT and CDR2 is YENEEA. CDR3 length equals 14 residues. V was pared by 4 bases and J by 3 bases, with 12 bases between.

The rearrangement links TRBV7-2 to TRBJ1-5; unclear D gene. Germline CDR1 is SGHTA and CDR2 is FQGNSA. V lost 2 bases and J 6 bases, leaving 8 bases between the germline ends. The CDR3 sequence is 13 residues long. Written as DNA, the CDR3 is TGTGCCAGCAGCTTACGAGGGAGTCAGCCCCAGCATTTT. It codes for CASSLRGSQPQHF.

V and J are TRBV7-3 and TRBJ2-1, with a weak D call TRBD1 (6 bases). The length of the CDR3 is 13 residues. V was pared by 3 bases and J by 7 bases, with 10 bases between. Per the germline V gene, CDR1 is SGHTA and CDR2 is FQGTGA. CDR3 region: CASSLGQGNEQFF. In nucleotides, the CDR3 is TGTGCCAGCAGCTTGGGGCAGGGGAATGAGCAGTTCTTC.

CDR3: CASSAFVGRDRVPDTQYF. The CDR3 DNA reads TGCGCCAGCAGTGCCTTTGTGGGGCGGGACAGGGTTCCAGATACGCAGTATTTT. This chain connects TRBV4-3 to TRBJ2-3, with 9 bases lining up with TRBD1. In germline, CDR1 is LGHNA, CDR2 YSLEER. The CDR3 consists of 18 residues. Trimming cost V 6 bases and J 4 bases; bases outside gene matches: 17.

The chain recombines TRBV4-2 with TRBJ2-7; D uncertain. V was cut by 1 base and J by 0 bases, with 7 bases left in between. The CDR3 spans 14 residues. CDR1 and CDR2 (germline): LGHNA, YNFKEQ. The CDR3 sequence is CASSQVLDSYEQYF. The CDR3 DNA is TGTGCCAGCAGCCAAGTGTTAGACTCCTACGAGCAGTACTTC.

The chain employs TRBV7-9 and TRBJ1-1; 7 positions agree with TRBD1. V lost 2 bases, J lost 0 bases, and 6 bases stayed unmatched. This CDR3 has 16 residues. Germline values: CDR1 SEHNR, CDR2 FQNEAQ (reference sequence). This CDR3 is CASSLTGVGVNTEAFF. CDR3 bases: TGTGCCAGCAGCTTAACAGGGGTCGGGGTGAACACTGAAGCTTTCTTT.

Here the CDR3 DNA reads TGTGCCAGCAGTCCCTCAGTCTCCTACGAGCAGTACTTC. It encodes CASSPSVSYEQYF. The chain uses TRBV28 and TRBJ2-7; unclear D gene. CDR1 and CDR2 (germline): MDHEN, SYDVKM. This CDR3 comprises 13 residues. V dropped 5 bases and J dropped 0 bases, with 8 bases sitting between them.

The rearrangement uses TRBV7-2 and TRBJ1-2; no definite D call. This CDR3 has 15 residues. V shed 3 bases and J shed 3 bases, with 14 bases lying between them. Looked up from germline, CDR1 is SGHTA and CDR2 is FQGNSA. The chain's CDR3 is CASSFGSRWDYGYTF. CDR3 DNA: TGTGCCAGCAGCTTCGGGTCACGGTGGGACTATGGCTACACCTTC. Full variable domain (outside the CDR3, taken from reference TRBV7-2 and TRBJ1-2): GAGVSQSPSNKVTEKGKDVELRCDPISGHTALYWYRQSLGQGLEFLIYFQGNSAPDKSGLPSDRFSAERTGGSVSTLTIQRTQQEDSAVYLCASSFGSRWDYGYTFGSGTRLTVV.

The chain is built from TRBV9 and TRBJ2-1; TRBD2 might be the D (6 bases). The V gene lost 0 bases and the J gene lost 1 base, with 14 bases spanning the gap. CDR1 is SGDLS and CDR2 is YYNGEE in the germline V gene. The CDR3 consists of 17 residues. CDR3 amino acids: CASSVVGGGRSYNEQFF. As DNA, the CDR3 is TGTGCCAGCAGCGTAGTTGGGGGAGGAAGGTCCTACAATGAGCAGTTCTTC.

The chain recombines TRBV6-4 with TRBJ2-7; TRBD2 agrees at 10 bases. This CDR3 comprises 17 residues. The V gene end was trimmed by 9 bases and the J gene end by 3 bases; junction bases not matched to a gene: 17. The germline V gene encodes CDR1 MRHNA and CDR2 SNTAGT. The CDR3 loop reads CARRAPPSGGGYYEQYF. Written as DNA, the CDR3 is TGTGCCAGGAGGGCTCCCCCTAGCGGGGGAGGCTACTACGAGCAGTACTTC.

This sequence joins TRBV7-9 and TRBJ2-3; 15 bases fit TRBD2. The CDR3 sequence is 14 residues long. Trimming removed 9 bases from V and 4 bases from J; junction bases left unmatched: 2. Germline lookup yields CDR1 SEHNR and CDR2 FQNEAQ (reference sequence). CDR3 DNA: TGTGCCAGTGGACTAGCGGGGGGGCCAGATACGCAGTATTTT. Protein: CASGLAGGPDTQYF.

The rearrangement uses TRBV6-4 and TRBJ1-3; a possible D gene is TRBD1 (6 bases). CDR1 is MRHNA and CDR2 is SNTAGT in the germline V gene. The CDR3 extends over 16 amino acids. V lost 5 bases to trimming and J lost 0 bases, with 14 bases between them. CDR3 in amino acids: CASSRPGEGSGNTIYF. CDR3 coding DNA: TGTGCCAGCAGTAGGCCAGGGGAGGGCTCTGGAAACACCATATATTTT.